A selection of T cell receptor beta chains follows, all from one sample in a study of CD8 T cells in Susac syndrome. TCRdb redid the calling of the immunoSEQ multiplex PCR reads with MiXCR, one entry per CDR3 protein. In the table there are 69,000 or so distinct CDR3 sequences, 85% to 95% of which are singletons. The sample taken for sequencing was CD8+ T cells from PBMCs. The origin of the receptors is a human donor with multiple sclerosis. Both conserved end residues are part of each CDR3. The order of the fields is CDR3 protein, CDR3 DNA, D gene, clone size, V gene, J gene. A D gene is named only where the DNA matches it firmly. The size of a clone is reported for some rows only, either as once, few or many, or as a class for expanded clones.

CDR3: CASSTEGTSAYEQYF
DNA: TGTGCCAGCAGCACCGAGGGGACTAGCGCCTACGAGCAGTACTTC
D: TRBD2
size: NA
V: TRBV27
J: TRBJ2-7

CDR3: CASSPTTSTDTQYF
DNA: TGTGCCAGCAGCCCAACAACTAGCACAGATACGCAGTATTTT
D: NA
size: few
V: TRBV9
J: TRBJ2-3

CDR3: CASSIWGLAHNEQFF
DNA: TGTGCCAGTAGTATATGGGGACTAGCCCACAATGAGCAGTTCTTC
D: TRBD2
size: NA
V: TRBV19
J: TRBJ2-1

CDR3: CASSLRLAGISETQYF
DNA: TGTGCCAGCAGTTTACGGCTAGCGGGAATCAGCGAGACCCAGTACTTC
D: TRBD2
size: NA
V: TRBV28
J: TRBJ2-5

CDR3: CSVETGELFF
DNA: TGCAGCGTTGAAACCGGGGAGCTGTTTTTT
D: NA
size: NA
V: TRBV29-1
J: TRBJ2-2

CDR3: CASSSAGFTEAFF
DNA: TGTGCCAGCAGCTCAGCGGGGTTCACTGAAGCTTTCTTT
D: NA
size: NA
V: TRBV5-6
J: TRBJ1-1

CDR3: CASSWGEQYF
DNA: TGTGCCAGCAGCTGGGGCGAGCAGTACTTC
D: NA
size: few
V: TRBV7-2
J: TRBJ2-7

CDR3: CASSRRGGWQGEAFF
DNA: TGTGCCAGCAGCCGGAGGGGGGGCTGGCAGGGGGAAGCTTTCTTT
D: NA
size: NA
V: TRBV5-6
J: TRBJ1-1

CDR3: CASSEVGDSNYGYTF
DNA: TGTGCCAGCAGCGAGGTGGGGGATAGCAACTATGGCTACACCTTC
D: NA
size: NA
V: TRBV28
J: TRBJ1-2

CDR3: CSVSEGPNYGYTF
DNA: TGCAGCGTTTCGGAAGGGCCCAACTATGGCTACACCTTC
D: NA
size: NA
V: TRBV29-1
J: TRBJ1-2

CDR3: CASSLVTGGTNTGELFF
DNA: TGTGCCAGCAGCTTAGTCACAGGCGGGACGAACACCGGGGAGCTGTTTTTT
D: NA
size: NA
V: TRBV7-9
J: TRBJ2-2

CDR3: CASSPGSSLGEQFF
DNA: TGTGCCAGCAGCCCCGGTAGTAGCTTGGGGGAGCAGTTCTTC
D: NA
size: NA
V: TRBV7-2
J: TRBJ2-1

CDR3: CASSQGANTGELFF
DNA: TGTGCCAGTAGTCAGGGAGCGAACACCGGGGAGCTGTTTTTT
D: NA
size: NA
V: TRBV19
J: TRBJ2-2

CDR3: CASSLGDTTYGEQYF
DNA: TGTGCCAGCAGTTTAGGGGACACCACCTACGGCGAGCAGTACTTC
D: NA
size: NA
V: TRBV28
J: TRBJ2-7

CDR3: CASSPTGGDTQYF
DNA: TGTGCCAGCAGTCCCACAGGAGGAGATACGCAGTATTTT
D: NA
size: NA
V: TRBV28
J: TRBJ2-3

CDR3: CASSRLTGQGEETQYF
DNA: TGCGCCAGCAGCCGACTGACGGGACAGGGGGAGGAGACCCAGTACTTC
D: TRBD1
size: NA
V: TRBV4-3
J: TRBJ2-5

CDR3: CASSPGGLADTQYF
DNA: TGTGCCAGCAGCCCCGGGGGCCTGGCAGATACGCAGTATTTT
D: NA
size: NA
V: TRBV7-2
J: TRBJ2-3

CDR3: CATSRGQGNNEQFF
DNA: TGTGCCACCAGCAGAGGACAGGGCAACAATGAGCAGTTCTTC
D: TRBD1
size: NA
V: TRBV15
J: TRBJ2-1

CDR3: CASGPDYEQYF
DNA: TGTGCCAGCGGACCCGACTACGAGCAGTACTTC
D: NA
size: NA
V: TRBV28
J: TRBJ2-7

CDR3: CASSFSGTGYEQYF
DNA: TGTGCCAGCAGTTTCTCTGGGACAGGGTACGAGCAGTACTTC
D: TRBD1
size: NA
V: TRBV27
J: TRBJ2-7

CDR3: CASSISGSNEQFF
DNA: TGTGCCAGTAGTATTTCCGGCTCCAATGAGCAGTTCTTC
D: NA
size: NA
V: TRBV19
J: TRBJ2-1

CDR3: CASRSGNTIYF
DNA: TGTGCCAGCAGGAGCGGAAACACCATATATTTT
D: NA
size: NA
V: TRBV9
J: TRBJ1-3

CDR3: CASSISGSGTDTQYF
DNA: TGTGCCAGCAGCATTAGCGGGAGTGGCACAGATACGCAGTATTTT
D: TRBD2
size: NA
V: TRBV7-3
J: TRBJ2-3

CDR3: CATSRDRDRIIYEQYF
DNA: TGTGCCACCAGCAGAGATAGGGACCGGATAATCTACGAGCAGTACTTC
D: NA
size: NA
V: TRBV15
J: TRBJ2-7

CDR3: CASSSRVAGGDTQYF
DNA: TGCGCCAGCAGCTCCCGGGTAGCGGGGGGCGATACGCAGTATTTT
D: TRBD2
size: NA
V: TRBV5-1
J: TRBJ2-3

CDR3: CATSSQTSGRAYEQYF
DNA: TGTGCCACCAGCAGCCAGACTAGCGGGAGGGCCTACGAGCAGTACTTC
D: TRBD2
size: NA
V: TRBV15
J: TRBJ2-7

CDR3: CASGNRENYEQYF
DNA: TGTGCCAGCGGCAACCGGGAAAACTACGAGCAGTACTTC
D: NA
size: NA
V: TRBV3-1
J: TRBJ2-7

CDR3: CASSLRDSGPVNTEAFF
DNA: TGTGCCAGCAGTCTTCGGGACAGCGGACCGGTGAACACTGAAGCTTTCTTT
D: TRBD1
size: NA
V: TRBV28
J: TRBJ1-1

CDR3: CASSLSPYNEQFF
DNA: TGTGCCAGCAGTTTATCCCCATACAATGAGCAGTTCTTC
D: NA
size: few
V: TRBV27
J: TRBJ2-1

CDR3: CASSQGQGGAETQYF
DNA: TGTGCCAGCAGCCAAGGCCAGGGGGGGGCAGAGACCCAGTACTTC
D: NA
size: NA
V: TRBV3-1
J: TRBJ2-5

CDR3: CASGEGIVQPQHF
DNA: TGTGCCAGTGGGGAGGGAATAGTACAGCCCCAGCATTTT
D: NA
size: NA
V: TRBV2
J: TRBJ1-5

CDR3: CASSLSWDSKETQYF
DNA: TGTGCCAGCAGTTTATCGTGGGACAGCAAAGAGACCCAGTACTTC
D: TRBD1
size: NA
V: TRBV27
J: TRBJ2-5

CDR3: CSARGLADLGELFF
DNA: TGCAGTGCTAGGGGACTAGCGGACCTCGGGGAGCTGTTTTTT
D: TRBD2
size: NA
V: TRBV20-1
J: TRBJ2-2

CDR3: CSARVFVGLATSTDTQYF
DNA: TGCAGTGCTAGAGTTTTCGTCGGACTAGCAACTAGCACAGATACGCAGTATTTT
D: TRBD2
size: NA
V: TRBV20-1
J: TRBJ2-3

CDR3: CASSLTPGKDYEQYF
DNA: TGTGCCAGCAGCTTAACGCCCGGAAAGGACTACGAGCAGTACTTC
D: NA
size: NA
V: TRBV7-9
J: TRBJ2-7

CDR3: CASSPGAEQYF
DNA: TGTGCCAGCAGCCCCGGGGCCGAGCAGTACTTC
D: NA
size: once
V: TRBV6-6
J: TRBJ2-7

CDR3: CATSSGSGQPQHF
DNA: TGTGCCACCAGCAGTGGGTCTGGACAGCCCCAGCATTTT
D: NA
size: NA
V: TRBV15
J: TRBJ1-5

CDR3: CASSLMEMNTEAFF
DNA: TGCGCCAGCAGCTTGATGGAAATGAACACTGAAGCTTTCTTT
D: NA
size: NA
V: TRBV5-1
J: TRBJ1-1

CDR3: CSARDSNEQFF
DNA: TGCAGTGCTAGAGATAGCAATGAGCAGTTCTTC
D: NA
size: NA
V: TRBV20-1
J: TRBJ2-1

CDR3: CASSPRRGGGETQYF
DNA: TGTGCCAGCAGCCCCCGCCGGGGAGGCGGAGAGACCCAGTACTTC
D: NA
size: NA
V: TRBV6-5
J: TRBJ2-5